The rows below give T cell receptor beta chains drawn from one sample of a study of T-cell reconstitution after alpha-beta-depleted transplantation in children. TCRdb fed the PCR reads into MiXCR, producing one record per CDR3 protein. The sample holds about 230,000 distinct CDR3 sequences, 9.7% seen once. Sequenced here: PBMCs from the stem cell graft donor, sampled from the stem cell graft. Every receptor here comes from a human donor who donated a stem cell graft to a child with SCID. CDR3s include the opening cysteine and the closing phenylalanine or tryptophan.

j_call,cdr3_length,v_call,cdr3_aa
TRBJ2-1,11,TRBV20-1,CSASRRAGRFF
TRBJ2-3,15,TRBV6-4,CASSDGGSLTDTQYF
TRBJ2-3,17,TRBV7-2,CASSLFNAGGSTDTQYF
TRBJ1-6,15,TRBV5-6,CASSLFMAENSPLHF
TRBJ2-5,15,TRBV12-3/TRBV12-4,CASSNRDSPRETQYF
TRBJ1-2,14,TRBV5-1,CASSFLGERNGYTF
TRBJ1-1,17,TRBV2,CASSDQGRVQLNTEAFF
TRBJ2-2,15,TRBV7-9,CASSWQGGRTGELFF
TRBJ1-5,16,TRBV28,CASSYHRGDSNQPQHF
TRBJ1-4,15,TRBV5-1,CASSLQESTNEKLFF
TRBJ1-5,12,TRBV2,CASRAGLQPQHF
TRBJ1-1,16,TRBV18,CASSPGVSAGSTEAFF
TRBJ2-7,14,TRBV6-1,CASSRDRVPYEQYF
TRBJ1-1,14,TRBV11-2,CASSFGQIGPEAFF
TRBJ1-1,15,TRBV20-1,CSASRPRTGNTEAFF
TRBJ1-1,14,TRBV12-3/TRBV12-4,CASSSPGAYTEAFF
TRBJ2-6,15,TRBV5-1,CASSLGGVGANVLTF
TRBJ2-3,15,TRBV4-3,CASSQENVLSDTQYF
TRBJ1-1,14,TRBV20-1,CSASRSRGNTEAFF
TRBJ2-7,13,TRBV30,CAWSVGLRYEQYF
TRBJ2-7,18,TRBV7-9,CASSLDVWRQTSSYEQYF
TRBJ2-1,16,TRBV12-3/TRBV12-4,CASSSRGGGRGPEQFF
TRBJ2-5,12,TRBV12-3/TRBV12-4,CASSLREETQYF
TRBJ1-5,14,TRBV5-1,CASSSTTGAQPQHF
TRBJ2-3,19,TRBV20-1,CSARDLRTSGGTSTDTQYF